The 27 T cell receptor beta chains below were found in one sample sequenced in a study of blood T cell repertoires in COVID-19 (dated by TCRdb to the early 2020s). The library was built by means of the immunoSEQ multiplex PCR assay. In TCRdb, the immuneACCESS table is reduced to in-frame sequences with V and J assigned. These tables do not hold every clone; where another copy was compared, an unresolved V gene accounts for under half, and the others remain unexplained. The sample has roughly 190,000 clones on record, around nine tenths of them singletons. Approximately 4% of the sample comes from the top ten. The sample comprised peripheral blood. Every receptor here comes from a human donor in a cohort sampled during active COVID-19.

This clone was seen once. The chain uses TRBV19 and TRBJ2-7, with 8 bases that match TRBD2. The trim removed 6 bases at V and 3 bases at J, leaving 7 bases unmatched. The CDR3 contains 14 residues. CDR1 and CDR2 (germline): LNHDA, SQIVND (reference sequence). The CDR3 region has the DNA TGTGCCAGTAGGCAGCCGGGACTAGTCTACGAGCAGTACTTC. Its protein product is CASRQPGLVYEQYF.

V usage is TRBV2 and J usage is TRBJ1-5; the D gene is possibly TRBD1 (5 bases). The CDR3 spans 13 residues. V lost 4 bases, J lost 7 bases, and 11 bases lay in between. Germline V CDR1 and CDR2: SNHLY, FYNNEI. CDR3 amino acids: CASSGAGNQPQHF. In DNA form, the CDR3 reads TGTGCCAGCAGTGGGGCAGGGAACCAGCCCCAGCATTTT.

This clone has only a few counts. V gene TRBV7-9 combines with J gene TRBJ2-7, with a tentative D call TRBD1 (5 bases). The CDR3 is 14 residues long. V gave up 8 bases and J gave up 0 bases, with 14 bases separating them. Per the germline V gene, CDR1 is SEHNR and CDR2 is FQNEAQ (reference sequence). The CDR3 protein is CASGSKTGSYEQYF. DNA for the CDR3: TGTGCCAGCGGGTCCAAAACAGGCTCCTACGAGCAGTACTTC.

A few counts support this clone. The V and J genes are TRBV5-1 and TRBJ2-1, with 11 bases matching TRBD2. V trimming: 0 bases; J trimming: 4 bases; junction bases outside the gene matches: 12. In germline, CDR1 is SGHRS, CDR2 YFSETQ. This CDR3 spans 19 amino acids. The CDR3 here is CASSLDVGAGTSGYNEQFF. CDR3 coding DNA: TGCGCCAGCAGCTTGGATGTCGGGGCCGGGACTAGCGGTTACAATGAGCAGTTCTTC.

The chain links TRBV18 to TRBJ2-7; D unclear. V shed 1 base and J shed 4 bases, with 11 bases lying between them. Per the germline V gene, CDR1 is KGHSH and CDR2 is LQKENI. The CDR3 loop spans 14 amino acids. CDR3 amino acids: CASSPRPLSYEQYF. The CDR3 DNA reads as TGTGCCAGCTCACCACGTCCCCTTTCTTACGAGCAGTACTTC.

The chain is built from TRBV9 and TRBJ2-7; possibly TRBD2 for D (5 bases). Trimming stripped 2 bases from V and 4 bases from J, with 13 bases between. There are 14 residues in the CDR3. Per germline, CDR1 SGDLS and CDR2 YYNGEE. CDR3 protein: CASSVGIKGYEQYF. CDR3 in DNA: TGTGCCAGCAGCGTCGGGATCAAGGGTTACGAGCAGTACTTC.

The CDR3 DNA reads as TGTGCCAGCTCACCACCCAATTTCTCCGGGTCGGATCAGCCCCAGCATTTT. Its protein is CASSPPNFSGSDQPQHF. The chain recombines TRBV18 with TRBJ1-5; D remains ambiguous. CDR1 and CDR2 from the germline V gene are KGHSH and LQKENI. There are 17 residues in the CDR3. V lost 0 bases and J 5 bases, leaving 17 bases between the germline ends.

The gene calls are TRBV5-4 and TRBJ2-1; 8 nucleotides align to TRBD2. Germline V lookup: CDR1 SGHNT, CDR2 YYREEE (reference sequence). V shed 4 bases and J 7 bases; nucleotides not matched to a gene: 10. This CDR3 has 15 amino acids. The CDR3 region is CASSPAGGERNEQFF. The CDR3 bases are TGTGCCAGCAGCCCCGCGGGGGGAGAGAGGAATGAGCAGTTCTTC. The entire variable domain, with the rest obtained from reference TRBV5-4 and TRBJ2-1, is as follows: ETGVTQSPTHLIKTRGQQVTLRCSSQSGHNTVSWYQQALGQGPQFIFQYYREEENGRGNFPPRFSGLQFPNYSSELNVNALELDDSALYLCASSPAGGERNEQFFGPGTRLTVL.

The chain couples TRBV19 to TRBJ1-5; D perhaps matches TRBD1 (6 bases). This CDR3 spans 12 amino acids. Looked up from germline, CDR1 is LNHDA and CDR2 is SQIVND (reference sequence). V dropped 9 bases and J dropped 5 bases, with 11 bases sitting between them. The CDR3 sequence: CASEQGHQPQHF. DNA of the CDR3: TGTGCCAGCGAACAGGGACATCAGCCCCAGCATTTT.

This chain uses TRBV7-2 with TRBJ2-3, with 9 bases identical to TRBD2. Germline assignment: CDR1 SGHTA and CDR2 FQGNSA. V shed 5 bases and J 4 bases; nucleotides not matched to a gene: 7. CDR3 length: 15 amino acids. In DNA, the CDR3 is TGTGCCAGCAGCGTACTTAGCGGGAGTCCAGATACGCAGTATTTT. Protein product: CASSVLSGSPDTQYF.

This chain links TRBV3-1 (or the pseudogene TRBV3-2) with TRBJ2-5, with D possibly TRBD2 on 5 matching bases. Trimming removed 2 bases at V and 2 bases at J, with 15 bases between. The germline V gene has CDR1 LGHDT and CDR2 YNNKEL (reference sequence). The CDR3 extends over 16 amino acids. The CDR3 reads CASSQKVPGGQETQYF. The CDR3 nucleotides read TGTGCCAGCAGCCAAAAGGTTCCGGGCGGGCAAGAGACCCAGTACTTC.

As concerns this clone: At one end the junction does not follow the germline gene, possibly because of a read error. This chain connects TRBV19 to TRBJ1-1, with D perhaps matching TRBD1 (6 bases). Germline V CDR1 and CDR2: LNHDA, SQIVND (reference sequence). The CDR3 has 15 residues. CDR3 amino acids: CASSIPNQGNAEAFF. The CDR3, as DNA: TGTGCCAGTAGTATTCCCAACCAGGGGAACGCTGAAGCTTTCTTT.

The V call is TRBV10-3, the J call TRBJ1-5; D may be TRBD1 (5 bases). Germline CDR1 ENHRY, CDR2 SYGVKD. This CDR3 is built from 15 residues. Trimming stripped 2 bases from V and 1 base from J, with 9 bases between. In DNA, the CDR3 is TGTGCCATCAGTGAGCAGGGTTTGAGCAATCAGCCCCAGCATTTT. Its protein product is CAISEQGLSNQPQHF.

The V and J genes are TRBV5-1 and TRBJ2-2; perhaps TRBD2 as D (5 bases). Trimming removed 2 bases from V and 0 bases from J, with 8 bases in between. The CDR3 contains 15 residues. Germline CDR1 is SGHRS and CDR2 is YFSETQ. The CDR3 bases are TGCGCCAGCAGCTTAGAACTAGCGAACACCGGGGAGCTGTTTTTT. Encoded protein: CASSLELANTGELFF.

This clone was recorded once. The CDR3 nucleotides are TGTGCCTGGAGTCTTCTTGTCACCGGGGAGCTGTTTTTT. It codes for CAWSLLVTGELFF. The chain couples TRBV30 to TRBJ2-2; D remains ambiguous. Germline V gene lookup returns CDR1 GTSNPN and CDR2 SVGIG (reference sequence). Deletions cut 2 bases from V and 4 bases from J, with 8 bases between. CDR3 length: 13 residues.

This clone was observed once. The V gene is TRBV18, the J gene TRBJ1-2, with D uncertain. Germline lookup yields CDR1 KGHSH and CDR2 LQKENI. Trimming took 3 bases from V and 4 from J, leaving 12 bases between them. The CDR3 is made up of 14 amino acids. The CDR3, as DNA: TGTGCCAGCTCACCCGCGGTTTTAGGCTATGGCTACACCTTC. The encoded protein is CASSPAVLGYGYTF.

The chain carries TRBV2 and TRBJ2-1; 12 nucleotides agree with TRBD2. J lost 6 bases, V lost 8 bases, and 5 bases had no gene match. CDR1 is SNHLY, CDR2 FYNNEI, per germline. The CDR3 length is 14 residues. The DNA of the CDR3 is TGTGCCAGCCAGACTAGCGGGGGTGTCAATGAGCAGTTCTTC. It encodes CASQTSGGVNEQFF.

The rearrangement links TRBV6-5 to TRBJ1-4, with 7 bases that match TRBD1. Germline V gene lookup returns CDR1 MNHEY and CDR2 SVGAGI. V shed 5 bases and J 8 bases; nucleotides not matched to a gene: 8. There are 14 residues in the CDR3. Written as DNA, the CDR3 is TGTGCCAGCAGTCAGACAGGGCAGAACGAAAAACTGTTTTTT. It yields the protein CASSQTGQNEKLFF.

On this clone itself: The sample holds other DNA sequences that translate to the same CDR3. The V and J genes are TRBV28 and TRBJ2-7; TRBD1 might be the D (6 bases). Trimming removed 4 bases from V and 2 bases from J, with 9 bases in between. Per the germline V gene, CDR1 is MDHEN and CDR2 is SYDVKM. The CDR3 runs to 13 residues. The CDR3 protein is CASSSGQTYEQYF. The CDR3 coding sequence is TGTGCCAGCAGTTCCGGACAGACCTACGAGCAGTACTTC.

The rearrangement joins TRBV19 to TRBJ2-2; 8 bases fit TRBD2. The CDR3 covers 16 residues. Losses at the gene ends were 1 base for V and 5 bases for J; bases not matched to a gene: 6. CDR1 is LNHDA and CDR2 is SQIVND in the germline V gene (reference sequence). The DNA for the CDR3 is TGTGCCAGTAGTATAGGTCCTAGCGGGCCTACCGGGGAGCTGTTTTTT. This encodes CASSIGPSGPTGELFF. The variable domain in full, with the rest retrieved from reference TRBV19 and TRBJ2-2, is DGGITQSPKYLFRKEGQNVTLSCEQNLNHDAMYWYRQDPGQGLRLIYYSQIVNDFQKGDIAEGYSVSREKKESFPLTVTSAQKNPTAFYLCASSIGPSGPTGELFFGEGSRLTVL.

V is TRBV7-8 and J is TRBJ2-1; 7 bases fit TRBD1. Germline V CDR1 and CDR2: SGHVS, FQNEAQ. The CDR3 contains 12 residues. Trimming cost V 11 bases and J 5 bases; bases outside gene matches: 6. The CDR3 DNA sequence: TGTGCCGGAAGGACAGGAAACAATGAGCAGTTCTTC. It codes for CAGRTGNNEQFF. Using reference TRBV7-8 and TRBJ2-1 for the parts outside the CDR3, the full variable domain is GAGVSQSPRYKVAKRGQDVALRCDPISGHVSLFWYQQALGQGPEFLTYFQNEAQLDKSGLPSDRFFAERPEGSVSTLKIQRTQQEDSAVYLCAGRTGNNEQFFGPGTRLTVL.

This chain joins TRBV5-4 and TRBJ2-7; possible D gene TRBD1, 6 bases. V was pared by 1 base and J by 2 bases, with 13 bases between. In germline, CDR1 is SGHNT, CDR2 YYREEE (reference sequence). The CDR3 is 15 amino acids. CDR3 sequence reads: CASSLSQGNTYEQYF. The CDR3, as DNA: TGTGCCAGCAGCTTGTCACAGGGAAACACCTACGAGCAGTACTTC.

V is TRBV7-8 and J is TRBJ2-7; TRBD1 might be the D (5 bases). The V gene's germline CDR1 is SGHVS and CDR2 FQNEAQ. The germline V and J ends were trimmed by 5 bases and 6 bases, with 20 bases remaining between them. The CDR3 is made up of 15 amino acids. For the CDR3, the DNA is TGTGCCAGCAGCCCAGACTCCTGGGGCGTTGGCGAGCAGTACTTC. Its protein is CASSPDSWGVGEQYF.

The chain combines TRBV9 with TRBJ2-7; maybe TRBD2 (6 bases). The germline CDR1 and CDR2 sequences are SGDLS and YYNGEE. Trimming removed 3 bases at V and 6 bases at J, with 16 bases between. The CDR3 runs 14 residues. This CDR3 reads CASSEVGGMSEQYF. In DNA form, the CDR3 reads TGTGCCAGCAGCGAAGTTGGCGGGATGAGCGAGCAGTACTTC.

This clone has only one observation. The V gene is TRBV5-6, the J gene TRBJ2-7; 7 nucleotides match TRBD2. The ends lost 0 bases at V and 3 bases at J; junction bases unmatched: 6. Germline CDR1 and CDR2: SGHDT and YYEEEE. The CDR3 is 15 amino acids. CDR3 sequence: CASSLAGGSHYEQYF. CDR3 coding DNA: TGTGCCAGCAGCTTGGCGGGCGGGAGCCACTACGAGCAGTACTTC.

This clone was seen a few times. The chain carries TRBV30 and TRBJ2-3; tentatively, D is TRBD2 (6 bases). The CDR3 length is 14 residues. Germline V lookup: CDR1 GTSNPN, CDR2 SVGIG (reference sequence). V was shortened by 1 base and J by 2 bases, with 10 bases between the two germline ends. Here the CDR3 reads CAWSETSLTDTQYF. The DNA for the CDR3 is TGTGCCTGGAGTGAGACTAGTCTCACAGATACGCAGTATTTT.

This chain connects TRBV6-5 to TRBJ1-1; 7 bases match TRBD1. The length of the CDR3 is 15 residues. Trimming took 6 bases from V and 2 from J; bases not matched to a gene: 9. The germline CDR1 and CDR2 sequences are MNHEY and SVGAGI. In DNA form, the CDR3 reads TGTGCCAGCAGAACCAACAGGGGAGGAAACACTGAAGCTTTCTTT. Encoded protein: CASRTNRGGNTEAFF.